This TCR beta chain was captured in a study of cytomegalovirus exposure and HLA in healthy donors. V lost 3 bases, J lost 2 bases, and 15 bases stayed unmatched. Germline CDR1 SGHRS, CDR2 YFSETQ. The CDR3 runs 18 residues. Assay: immunoSEQ multiplex PCR; the TCRdb copy retains only in-frame clones and omits some. The table includes some 260,000 clones, roughly 84% detected once. Material: PBMCs. The TCR was taken from a man aged 18 to 29 in good health and CMV-seropositive. The chain is built from TRBV5-1 and TRBJ2-7; 9 bases agree with TRBD1. The CDR3 DNA reads as TGCGCCAGCAGCTCCGGGACAGGGATGGGTCAATCGACCTACGAGCAGTACTTC. Translation gives CASSSGTGMGQSTYEQYF.